The clone carrying this T cell receptor beta chain was counted between two and nine times. Gene names are the mouse ones. With the read ending 1 residue before the CDR3 end, the germline J gene is used to fill in that end. This sample stems from a study of tissue T cells after allogeneic stem cell transplantation. Trimming removed 2 bases at V and 4 bases at J, with 10 bases between. The V gene's germline CDR1 is FNHDT and CDR2 SITEND (reference sequence). The CDR3 has 14 residues. The sample's time point: mouse harvest day 14 after allogeneic transplant. Mouse grafts combined 10^7 T-cell-depleted bone marrow cells with 10^6 splenic CD5+ T cells. Sequenced by immunoSEQ multiplex PCR; TCRdb stores in-frame clones only, minus some. The top ten clones hold 20% to 25% of a sample with 3,000 to 4,000 clones, approximately 49% of them seen once.

The chain recombines TRBV19 with TRBJ1-5, with D possibly TRBD1 on 6 matching bases. Sequencing was performed on gut tissue. The clonotype originates from a female BALB/c mouse given C57BL/6 T cells with graft-versus-host disease after an allogeneic hematopoietic cell transplant. The CDR3 sequence: CASSIAGVNQAPLF. CDR3 DNA, as far as it was read: TGTGCCAGCAGTATCGCAGGGGTGAACCAGGCTCCGCTT. Full variable domain (rest looked up from reference TRBV19 and TRBJ1-5): GGIITQTPKFLIGQEGQKLTLKCQQNFNHDTMYWYRQDSGKGLRLIYYSITENDLQKGDLSEGYDASREKKSSFSLTVTSAQKNEMAVFLCASSIAGVNQAPLFGEGTRLSVL.